What follows are 30 T cell receptor beta chains derived from one specimen sequenced in a study of blood T cells in healthy people across ages. A second roughly 6 to 11 cycle PCR used barcoded and J-beta primers. TCRdb reanalysed the 5' RACE reads using MiXCR and keeps one entry per CDR3 protein. The table includes approximately 1,000,000 distinct CDR3 sequences, around 43% detected once. Sequencing was carried out using blood. Receptors were obtained from a woman aged 55-69 years in good health.

The gene calls are TRBV2 and TRBJ2-1, with 14 bases fitting TRBD2. V was pared by 5 bases and J by 8 bases, with 5 bases of the junction left unmatched. The CDR3 consists of 15 residues. Germline CDR1 SNHLY, CDR2 FYNNEI. The CDR3 nucleotides read TGTGCCAGCAGTTCCGGGACTAGCGGGAGTGATGAGCAGTTCTTC. The encoded protein is CASSSGTSGSDEQFF. The variable domain in full, with the rest retrieved from reference TRBV2 and TRBJ2-1, is EPEVTQTPSHQVTQMGQEVILRCVPISNHLYFYWYRQILGQKVEFLVSFYNNEISEKSEIFDDQFSVERPDGSNFTLKIRSTKLEDSAMYFCASSSGTSGSDEQFFGPGTRLTVL.

This chain links TRBV5-1 with TRBJ2-7; D not certain. The CDR3 consists of 12 residues. Germline V lookup: CDR1 SGHRS, CDR2 YFSETQ. V lost 4 bases and J lost 0, with 5 bases in between. The CDR3: CASSELSYEQYF. The CDR3 region has the DNA TGCGCCAGCAGCGAACTCTCCTACGAGCAGTACTTC.

The chain links TRBV9 to TRBJ2-5, with a weak D call TRBD1 (6 bases). The germline gives CDR1 SGDLS, CDR2 YYNGEE. The CDR3 spans 14 residues. The ends were cut back, 6 bases at V and 4 bases at J, with 16 bases in the middle. In DNA form, the CDR3 reads TGTGCCAGCACCGAGAGGTCAGGGGCAGAGACCCAGTACTTC. Amino acids: CASTERSGAETQYF. Together with reference TRBV9 and TRBJ2-5, the CDR3 gives the full variable domain: DSGVTQTPKHLITATGQRVTLRCSPRSGDLSVYWYQQSLDQGLQFLIQYYNGEERAKGNILERFSAQQFPDLHSELNLSSLELGDSALYFCASTERSGAETQYFGPGTRLLVL.

This clonotype was counted a few times. The CDR3 DNA reads TGTGCCAGCAGCCCCCCGGGACTAGCGGGGGCCTACGAGCAGTACTTC. This translates into CASSPPGLAGAYEQYF. The gene calls are TRBV18 and TRBJ2-7, with 14 positions matching TRBD2. With V trimmed by 8 bases and J by 2 bases, 8 bases remained unmatched. Germline-derived CDR1 and CDR2 are KGHSH and LQKENI. The CDR3 is made up of 16 amino acids.

This chain connects TRBV2 to TRBJ2-7; D might be TRBD1 (6 bases). CDR3 size: 14 residues. V was pared by 6 bases and J by 2 bases, with 14 bases between. Per germline, CDR1 SNHLY and CDR2 FYNNEI. CDR3 DNA sequence: TGTGCCAGCAGGGGGGCACGCAGAGCCTACGAGCAGTACTTC. Protein product: CASRGARRAYEQYF.

This chain connects TRBV5-1 to TRBJ1-2, with 7 bases aligning to TRBD1. Germline lookup yields CDR1 SGHRS and CDR2 YFSETQ. The CDR3 has 14 amino acids. Germline trimming cut 0 bases from V and 5 bases from J; bases unmatched to any gene: 4. The chain's CDR3 is CASSLGDRQYGYTF. In DNA, the CDR3 is TGCGCCAGCAGCTTGGGGGACAGACAATATGGCTACACCTTC. The complete variable domain, with remaining parts taken from reference TRBV5-1 and TRBJ1-2, reads KAGVTQTPRYLIKTRGQQVTLSCSPISGHRSVSWYQQTPGQGLQFLFEYFSETQRNKGNFPGRFSGRQFSNSRSEMNVSTLELGDSALYLCASSLGDRQYGYTFGSGTRLTVV.

The chain joins TRBV9 to TRBJ1-5; D uncertain. V lost 0 bases and J lost 0, with 7 bases in between. Germline lookup yields CDR1 SGDLS and CDR2 YYNGEE. This CDR3 contains 15 residues. The CDR3 DNA follows: TGTGCCAGCAGCGTAGTCCCGGATAGCAATCAGCCCCAGCATTTT. Protein: CASSVVPDSNQPQHF.

The chain uses TRBV6-5 and TRBJ2-5; 7 nucleotides line up with TRBD1. The J call may be in error: the DNA end matches TRBJ2-7 better. The CDR3 is made up of 14 amino acids. Germline CDR1 MNHEY, CDR2 SVGAGI. The CDR3 DNA reads as TGTGCCAGCAGGTCGACTCCGCAGGGGGACGAGCAGTACTTC. Protein: CASRSTPQGDEQYF.

V usage is TRBV3-1 and J usage is TRBJ1-5; 9 nucleotides agree with TRBD1. V lost 4 bases and J lost 9; bases outside the gene matches: 7. From germline, CDR1 is LGHDT and CDR2 YNNKEL (reference sequence). The CDR3 extends over 14 amino acids. The CDR3 DNA reads as TGTGCCAGCAGCCCGGACAGGGGCAGAGGGCCCCAGCATTTT. It yields the protein CASSPDRGRGPQHF.

A few counts support this clonotype. The chain carries TRBV15 and TRBJ2-5; a weak D match, TRBD2 (5 bases). The V end lost 9 bases, the J end lost 4 bases, and 18 bases lay between the germline ends. Germline values: CDR1 LNHNV, CDR2 YYDKDF (reference sequence). The CDR3 is 14 residues long. CDR3 loop: CATSSRGAGETQYF. Written as DNA, the CDR3 is TGTGCCACAAGTTCTCGCGGCGCGGGAGAGACCCAGTACTTC. Supplemented by reference TRBV15 and TRBJ2-5, the full variable domain reads DAMVIQNPRYQVTQFGKPVTLSCSQTLNHNVMYWYQQKSSQAPKLLFHYYDKDFNNEADTPDNFQSRRPNTSFCFLDIRSPGLGDTAMYLCATSSRGAGETQYFGPGTRLLVL.

V usage is TRBV14 and J usage is TRBJ2-3, with D uncertain. V dropped 4 bases and J dropped 6 bases, with 14 bases sitting between them. CDR1 SGHDN and CDR2 FVKESK come from the germline V gene. CDR3 length: 14 amino acids. The CDR3 protein is CASSRINPPDTQYF. The CDR3 coding sequence is TGTGCCAGCAGCCGTATCAACCCTCCGGATACGCAGTATTTT.

This clonotype has more than one count but fewer than ten. The rearrangement links TRBV7-9 to TRBJ2-5, with D possibly TRBD1 on 6 matching bases. V lost 7 bases and J lost 0, with 9 bases in between. Per germline, CDR1 SEHNR and CDR2 FQNEAQ (reference sequence). This CDR3 is built from 13 residues. CDR3 sequence: CASNNRDQETQYF. The DNA of the CDR3 is TGTGCCAGCAACAACAGGGACCAAGAGACCCAGTACTTC.

This clonotype was detected ten times or more. CDR3 DNA: TGCGCCAGCAGCTTGGCTCCAGGGGAAGGCTATGGCTACACCTTC. It encodes CASSLAPGEGYGYTF. The chain recombines TRBV5-1 with TRBJ1-2; the D gene is possibly TRBD1 (6 bases). Germline CDR1 SGHRS, CDR2 YFSETQ. The length of the CDR3 is 15 residues. The ends were cut back, 0 bases at V and 4 bases at J, with 13 bases in the middle.

This clonotype showed up just a few times. The rearrangement joins TRBV5-1 to TRBJ2-7; D is undetermined. CDR1 is SGHRS and CDR2 is YFSETQ in the germline V gene. The CDR3 is made up of 15 amino acids. With 4 bases removed from V and 0 bases from J, the gap between germline ends came to 14 bases. The CDR3 loop is CASSRSALSSYEQYF. The CDR3, as DNA: TGCGCCAGCAGCCGGAGCGCGTTGTCCTCCTACGAGCAGTACTTC.

This clonotype was detected a few times. The V call is TRBV4-2, the J call TRBJ2-7; 8 bases match TRBD2. Trimming at V came to 1 base and at J to 2 bases, leaving 4 bases not matched to a gene. This CDR3 is 15 amino acids long. Germline V gene sequence: CDR1 LGHNA, CDR2 YNFKEQ. CDR3 sequence: CASSQVPGGPYEQYF. DNA for the CDR3: TGTGCCAGCAGCCAAGTTCCGGGAGGGCCCTACGAGCAGTACTTC.

This clonotype was seen a handful of times. This chain uses TRBV27 with TRBJ2-5, with TRBD2 identical over 8 bases. V lost 8 bases, J lost 4 bases, and 9 bases stayed unmatched. CDR3 length: 14 amino acids. Per the germline V gene, CDR1 is MNHEY and CDR2 is SMNVEV (reference sequence). This CDR3 is CASSYRRGGETQYF. The CDR3 nucleotides read TGTGCCAGCTCCTACCGACGGGGGGGAGAGACCCAGTACTTC.

The chain has TRBV24-1 and TRBJ2-7; TRBD1 matches 8 bases. From germline, CDR1 is KGHDR and CDR2 SFDVKD. The trim removed 10 bases at V and 6 bases at J, leaving 4 bases unmatched. The CDR3 sequence is 11 residues long. For the CDR3, the DNA is TGTGCCACAAAACAGGGGGGCGAGCAGTACTTC. Encoded protein: CATKQGGEQYF.

This clonotype was seen a single time. The junction shows a germline mismatch at one end, possibly a read error. The chain recombines TRBV29-1 with TRBJ2-3, with 10 bases matching TRBD1. The germline CDR1 and CDR2 sequences are SQVTM and ANQGSEA. The CDR3 contains 14 residues. CDR3 DNA sequence: TGCAGCGTTGACCGGGACAGGGGTGCAGATACGCAGAATTTT. This encodes CSVDRDRGADTQNF.

The sample holds a few counts of this clonotype. The DNA of the CDR3 is TGTGCCAGCAGTTACACAGGGCCCTACGAGCAGTACTTC. This translates into CASSYTGPYEQYF. This chain links TRBV6-6 with TRBJ2-7, with D maybe TRBD1 (6 bases). This CDR3 region has 13 residues. Trimming pared 2 bases from V and 2 bases from J, leaving 7 bases between. Germline CDR1 is MNHNY and CDR2 is SVGAGI (reference sequence).

The chain has TRBV30 and TRBJ1-4; D uncertain. The CDR3 consists of 16 residues. Trimming cost V 0 bases and J 10 bases, with 21 bases left between them. From germline, CDR1 is GTSNPN and CDR2 SVGIG (reference sequence). CDR3: CAWSVDAWAADGKLFF. CDR3 bases: TGTGCCTGGAGTGTAGACGCGTGGGCTGCGGATGGAAAACTGTTTTTT.

The J gene is TRBJ2-1, the V gene TRBV4-2; 14 bases are shared with TRBD2. The CDR3 totals 15 residues. V trimming: 4 bases; J trimming: 13 bases; junction bases outside the gene matches: 9. Germline assignment: CDR1 LGHNA and CDR2 YNFKEQ. CDR3 in amino acids: CASSPGTSGRSYQFF. In DNA, the CDR3 is TGTGCCAGCAGCCCCGGGACTAGCGGGAGAAGTTACCAGTTCTTC.

The gene calls are TRBV12-3 or TRBV12-4 and TRBJ2-5; weak D call: TRBD2 (5 bases). Trimming left V 6 bases short and J 2 bases short, with 16 bases between. The CDR3 consists of 15 residues. This CDR3 is CASSRGRADQETQYF. DNA for the CDR3: TGTGCCAGCAGCCGAGGACGAGCGGATCAAGAGACCCAGTACTTC.

V and J are TRBV9 and TRBJ2-3; no clear D gene. The CDR3 is 17 residues long. Germline V gene lookup returns CDR1 SGDLS and CDR2 YYNGEE. Trimming removed 0 bases at V and 0 bases at J, with 14 bases between. The CDR3 loop is CASSVGPSLGSTDTQYF. The CDR3 DNA follows: TGTGCCAGCAGCGTAGGGCCTTCCCTGGGGAGCACAGATACGCAGTATTTT.

The rearrangement uses TRBV4-2 and TRBJ1-6; D gene uncertain. The CDR3 sequence is 17 residues long. Trimming cost V 0 bases and J 5 bases, with 14 bases left between them. Germline CDR1 is LGHNA and CDR2 is YNFKEQ. CDR3: CASSQDVGRIHNSPLHF. The CDR3 DNA reads TGTGCCAGCAGCCAAGATGTCGGTCGGATCCATAATTCACCCCTCCACTTT.

V and J are TRBV24-1 and TRBJ1-2; D gene ambiguous. CDR1 KGHDR and CDR2 SFDVKD come from the germline V gene. The CDR3 has 12 residues. With 4 bases removed from V and 2 bases from J, the gap between germline ends came to 4 bases. The CDR3 DNA is TGTGCCACCAGTGACAGCAACTATGGCTACACCTTC. It encodes CATSDSNYGYTF.

The chain joins TRBV15 to TRBJ2-1; D possibly corresponds to TRBD2 (6 bases). Per germline, CDR1 LNHNV and CDR2 YYDKDF (reference sequence). Trimming cost V 1 base and J 6 bases, with 16 bases left between them. The CDR3 length is 16 residues. Written as DNA, the CDR3 is TGTGCCACCAGCAGAGGGGGGGACCGGCTTGGCAATGAGCAGTTCTTC. Translation gives CATSRGGDRLGNEQFF.

The sample holds many counts of this clonotype. J is TRBJ2-3 and V is TRBV20-1; D not certain. CDR3 length: 14 amino acids. Germline loops: CDR1 DFQATT, CDR2 SNEGSKA (reference sequence). The ends were cut back, 3 bases at V and 6 bases at J, with 16 bases in the middle. The CDR3 bases are TGCAGTGCTAGTTTCTTTGCGGTCCCGGATACGCAGTATTTT. Residues: CSASFFAVPDTQYF.

This chain's CDR3 is CASSGLAGANTDTQYF. The CDR3 bases are TGTGCCAGCAGTGGACTAGCGGGAGCCAACACAGATACGCAGTATTTT. The gene calls are TRBV12-3 or TRBV12-4 and TRBJ2-3, with 13 nucleotides matching TRBD2. The CDR3 length is 16 residues. Trimming removed 5 bases from V and 2 bases from J; junction bases left unmatched: 4.

This clonotype was observed a few times. The gene calls are TRBV5-1 and TRBJ2-5; D not resolved. V lost 4 bases and J lost 2, with 6 bases in between. CDR3 length equals 12 residues. In germline, CDR1 is SGHRS, CDR2 YFSETQ. In DNA, the CDR3 is TGCGCCAGCAGCCTAATGCAAGAGACCCAGTACTTC. It specifies CASSLMQETQYF. Looking up the rest from reference TRBV5-1 and TRBJ2-5 gives the full variable domain: KAGVTQTPRYLIKTRGQQVTLSCSPISGHRSVSWYQQTPGQGLQFLFEYFSETQRNKGNFPGRFSGRQFSNSRSEMNVSTLELGDSALYLCASSLMQETQYFGPGTRLLVL.

The J gene is TRBJ2-3, the V gene TRBV29-1; no clear D. With 7 bases removed from V and 1 base from J, the gap between germline ends came to 9 bases. There are 12 residues in the CDR3. Germline lookup yields CDR1 SQVTM and CDR2 ANQGSEA. The CDR3 DNA sequence: TGCAGCGGGGCATCTGGCACAGATACGCAGTATTTT. It is translated as CSGASGTDTQYF.